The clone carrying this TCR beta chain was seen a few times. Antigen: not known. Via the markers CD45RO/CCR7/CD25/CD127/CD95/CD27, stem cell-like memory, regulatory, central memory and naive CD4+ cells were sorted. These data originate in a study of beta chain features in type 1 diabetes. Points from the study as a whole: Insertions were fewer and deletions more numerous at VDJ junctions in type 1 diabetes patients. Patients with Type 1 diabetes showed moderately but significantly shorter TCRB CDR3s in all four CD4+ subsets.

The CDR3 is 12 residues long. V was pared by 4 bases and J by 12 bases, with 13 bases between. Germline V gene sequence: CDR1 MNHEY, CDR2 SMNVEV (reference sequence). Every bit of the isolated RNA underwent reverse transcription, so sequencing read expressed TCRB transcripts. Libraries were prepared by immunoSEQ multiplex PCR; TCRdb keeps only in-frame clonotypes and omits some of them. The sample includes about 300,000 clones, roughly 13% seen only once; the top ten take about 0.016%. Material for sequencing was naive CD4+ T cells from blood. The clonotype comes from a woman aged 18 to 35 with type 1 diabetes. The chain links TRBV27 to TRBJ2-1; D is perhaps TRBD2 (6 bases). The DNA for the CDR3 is TGTGCCAGCAGTTCATCAGCGGGCGTGCAGTTCTTC. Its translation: CASSSSAGVQFF.